Detailed here is one TCR beta chain. The data were obtained in a study of blood T cell repertoires in COVID-19. Turning to the study itself: The cDNA or gDNA used as material had been derived from T cells, B-cell-depleted T cells, or PBMCs.

Original processing methods: Cell counts per sample came from amplifying reference gene primers. Measured with immunoSEQ multiplex PCR; TCRdb has only the in-frame clones, and not every one. V, J and clone size were drawn from that table, and D and trimming were deduced from the DNA. Of 200,000 or so clones listed, about three quarters are singletons. Germline lookup yields CDR1 SGHRS and CDR2 YFSETQ. The CDR3 length is 14 residues. Trimming removed 3 bases at V and 5 bases at J, with 13 bases between. Specimen: peripheral blood. The receptor was isolated from an older woman with acute or convalescent COVID-19. V and J are TRBV5-1 and TRBJ2-3; D call uncertain. Written as DNA, the CDR3 is TGCGCCAGCAGCTCAACCACTTCGGGAGATACGCAGTATTTT. This gives the protein CASSSTTSGDTQYF.